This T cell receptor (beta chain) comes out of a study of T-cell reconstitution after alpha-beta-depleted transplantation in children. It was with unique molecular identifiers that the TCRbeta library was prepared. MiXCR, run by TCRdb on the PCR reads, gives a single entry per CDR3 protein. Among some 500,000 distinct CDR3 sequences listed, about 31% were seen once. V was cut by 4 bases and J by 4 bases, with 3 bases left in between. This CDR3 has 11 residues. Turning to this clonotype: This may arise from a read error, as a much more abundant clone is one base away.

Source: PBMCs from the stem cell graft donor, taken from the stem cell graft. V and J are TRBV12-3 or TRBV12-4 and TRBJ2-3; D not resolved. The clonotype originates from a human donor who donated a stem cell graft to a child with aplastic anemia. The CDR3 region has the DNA TGTGCCAGCAGTTACGCAGATACGCAGTATTTT. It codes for CASSYADTQYF.